This TCR beta chain was sequenced for a study of T-cell memory formation after mild COVID-19. Sample barcodes and UMIs were carried by the TCR alpha and TCR beta cDNA libraries that 5'RACE generated with constant-segment primers. TCRdb recomputed calls from the 5' RACE reads with MiXCR, one row per CDR3 protein. The sample carries about 560,000 distinct CDR3 sequences, 20% to 25% recorded once. J gave up 7 bases and V 3 bases, and 5 bases lay outside the gene matches. The CDR3 spans 14 residues. Per germline, CDR1 SGHNT and CDR2 YYREEE (reference sequence). Overall study findings and caveats: What remained unconfirmed was the SARS-CoV-2 specificity of second-wave clones peaking on day 37. The main location of contracting CD4+ clones was CM and EM, and that of contracting CD8+ clones was EMRA. Several responding clones turned up in pre-infection memory, indicating that cross-reactive memory may have taken part.

A remark on this clonotype: The target antigen is unknown.

The sample taken for sequencing was PBMCs or a T cell subset sorted from them (not recorded which). The V gene is TRBV5-4, the J gene TRBJ2-2, with 8 bases identical to TRBD2. This receptor was obtained from an adult woman who had mild COVID-19 (a few samples of this study predate the infection). Cell type and time point are not known. In DNA form, the CDR3 reads TGTGCCAGCAGCTCCGGCGGGGGGCTCGGGGAGCTGTTTTTT. It encodes CASSSGGGLGELFF.